The 2 T cell receptor beta chains presented below share a single source sample, sequenced in a study of chemoradiotherapy in HPV16-positive cancers. The assay was immunoSEQ multiplex PCR, and TCRdb's table has in-frame clones only and misses some. The table shows about 27,000 clones, with over 90% occurring only once. Here the sequenced sample was blood, taken from a patient who underwent chemoradiotherapy. These receptors originate from a human donor with HPV-associated anogenital cancer.

The V gene is TRBV2, the J gene TRBJ1-5; the D is unclear. The CDR3 covers 14 residues. CDR1 is SNHLY, CDR2 FYNNEI, per germline. V lost 8 bases, J lost 0 bases, and 11 bases lay in between. CDR3 sequence: CASHRDGSNQPQHF. In DNA, the CDR3 is TGTGCCAGCCATCGTGACGGTAGCAATCAGCCCCAGCATTTT.

The rearrangement uses TRBV4-3 and TRBJ2-6, with a weak D call TRBD2 (5 bases). V gave up 4 bases and J gave up 3 bases, with 19 bases separating them. The CDR3 length is 18 residues. The germline V gene encodes CDR1 LGHNA and CDR2 YSLEER. The CDR3: CASSLSPLGDLGANVLTF. Here the CDR3 DNA reads TGCGCCAGCAGCCTTTCACCCTTGGGAGATCTTGGGGCCAACGTCCTGACTTTC.